These 19 T cell receptor beta chains were all obtained from the same sample, sequenced in a study of T cells in Graves' hyperthyroidism and ophthalmopathy. Regions amplified from RNA transcripts were the TCR beta CDR3 regions. The primer set for the first-round RT-PCR of the TCR CDR3 was HTBI. TCRdb used MiXCR to reprocess the multiplex PCR reads, holding one entry per CDR3 protein. The sample records fewer than 650,000 distinct CDR3 sequences, around 14% being singletons. Sequenced: blood. The receptors were gathered from a woman in her twenties or thirties with Graves' hyperthyroidism that later progressed to Graves' ophthalmopathy.

This clonotype was seen repeatedly, ten times or more. J is TRBJ1-1 and V is TRBV12-3 or TRBV12-4; D is possibly TRBD1 (5 bases). Trimming shortened V by 6 bases and J by 2 bases, and 10 bases separated the two germline ends. The CDR3 sequence is 13 residues long. For the CDR3, the DNA is TGTGCCAGCAGCTTGACAGATAACACTGAAGCTTTCTTT. Protein sequence: CASSLTDNTEAFF.

This sequence joins TRBV20-1 and TRBJ2-7, with 7 bases aligning to TRBD1. Germline V gene sequence: CDR1 DFQATT, CDR2 SNEGSKA (reference sequence). After removal of 3 bases from V and 0 bases from J, the junction contained 11 bases not matched to a gene. The length of the CDR3 is 16 residues. This CDR3 is CSASGDSGYFSYEQYF. In nucleotides, the CDR3 is TGCAGTGCTAGTGGGGACAGCGGATATTTCTCCTACGAGCAGTACTTC.

The chain combines TRBV11-1 with TRBJ1-1; the D gene is possibly TRBD1 (5 bases). The CDR3 runs 13 residues. Germline lookup yields CDR1 SGHAT and CDR2 FQDESV (reference sequence). Trimming took 8 bases from V and 6 from J, leaving 16 bases between them. This CDR3 is CASALGYRPEAFF. As DNA, the CDR3 is TGTGCCAGCGCACTAGGGTACAGGCCTGAAGCTTTCTTT.

This chain joins TRBV20-1 and TRBJ2-3, with TRBD1 matching over 10 bases. The V gene's germline CDR1 is DFQATT and CDR2 SNEGSKA (reference sequence). V lost 5 bases to trimming and J lost 2 bases; unmatched junction nucleotides: 4. The CDR3 covers 14 residues. The CDR3 coding sequence is TGCAGTGCTGGGGGACAGGGGACCACAGATACGCAGTATTTT. It encodes CSAGGQGTTDTQYF.

The CDR3 spells CASSSLAGVETQYF. Written as DNA, the CDR3 is TGTGCCAGCAGTTCACTAGCGGGAGTGGAGACCCAGTACTTC. This chain joins TRBV6-9 and TRBJ2-5, with 11 bases aligning to TRBD2. The V and J ends lost 4 bases and 5 bases, in that order; junction bases with no gene match: 3. This CDR3 contains 14 residues. Germline V gene lookup returns CDR1 MNHGY and CDR2 SVAAGI.

In this sample, this clonotype turned up a few times. A much bigger clone sits one base away, suggesting this may be a read error. The CDR3 end shows no conserved phenylalanine or tryptophan, and so a read error is likely. The chain employs TRBV12-3 or TRBV12-4 and TRBJ1-6; TRBD1 agrees at 10 bases. After removal of 6 bases from V and 7 bases from J, the junction contained 3 bases not matched to a gene. This CDR3 contains 14 residues. The CDR3: CASRTTGGNSPLHL. As DNA, the CDR3 is TGTGCCAGCAGAACGACAGGGGGCAATTCACCCCTCCACCTT.

This clonotype was observed at least ten times. This chain links TRBV12-3 or TRBV12-4 with TRBJ1-2; TRBD1 might be the D (5 bases). V lost 6 bases and J lost 5, with 16 bases in between. The CDR3 totals 14 residues. The CDR3 nucleotides are TGTGCCAGCAGCCCACGGACATTGGAATATGGCTACACCTTC. Protein product: CASSPRTLEYGYTF.

Comment on this clonotype: A clone one base away is much larger, so this may be a read error. V gene TRBV4-3 combines with J gene TRBJ2-3; D is undetermined. The CDR3 is 14 amino acids. Germline V lookup: CDR1 LGHNA, CDR2 YSLEER. CDR3 sequence reads: CTSSQDYEAYTQYF. The CDR3 DNA reads TGCACCAGCAGCCAAGATTATGAAGCGTATACGCAGTATTTT.

This clonotype was picked up many times. The V call is TRBV12-5, the J call TRBJ2-7; 7 positions match TRBD1. The CDR3 is 16 amino acids. J lost 4 bases, V lost 0 bases, and 9 bases had no gene match. Germline loops: CDR1 LGHNT, CDR2 FRNRAP. As DNA, the CDR3 is TGTGCTAGTGGTTTGGTACTAGGGACAGCAAATTACGAGCAGTACTTC. It codes for CASGLVLGTANYEQYF. The full variable domain, its missing parts supplied by reference TRBV12-5 and TRBJ2-7, is DARVTQTPRHKVTEMGQEVTMRCQPILGHNTVFWYRQTMMQGLELLAYFRNRAPLDDSGMPKDRFSAEMPDATLATLKIQPSEPRDSAVYFCASGLVLGTANYEQYFGPGTRLTVT.

This rearrangement joins TRBV7-2 to TRBJ1-1; no clear D. The CDR3 extends over 16 amino acids. V was pared by 2 bases and J by 0 bases, with 13 bases between. Per the germline V gene, CDR1 is SGHTA and CDR2 is FQGNSA. The CDR3 here is CASSLSLGSLNTEAFF. CDR3 coding DNA: TGTGCCAGCAGCTTATCATTGGGCAGCTTGAACACTGAAGCTTTCTTT.

This clonotype was seen many times. The chain is built from TRBV29-1 and TRBJ2-1; 11 nucleotides line up with TRBD2. V lost 6 bases to trimming and J lost 0 bases; unmatched junction nucleotides: 4. CDR1 is SQVTM and CDR2 is ANQGSEA in the germline V gene. The CDR3 totals 15 residues. CDR3 bases: TGCAGCGTCCCTACTAGCGGGAGCTCCTACAATGAGCAGTTCTTC. It specifies CSVPTSGSSYNEQFF.

About this clonotype itself: This could be a read error, since a much larger clone is one nucleotide away. V usage is TRBV24-1 and J usage is TRBJ1-3; the D is unclear. This CDR3 region has 19 residues. Looked up from germline, CDR1 is KGHDR and CDR2 is SFDVKD. V was trimmed by 0 bases and J by 3 bases, leaving 20 bases between them. The CDR3 DNA follows: TGTGCCACCAGTGATTTGCGGCCGGTATCCGAAATCCTTGGAAACACCATATATTTT. It codes for CATSDLRPVSEILGNTIYF.

This clonotype was detected ten times or more. The chain has TRBV19 and TRBJ2-2, with D possibly being TRBD1 (6 bases). Trimming cost V 4 bases and J 7 bases, with 10 bases left between them. This CDR3 region has 13 residues. Germline V CDR1 and CDR2: LNHDA, SQIVND (reference sequence). The CDR3 spells CASSTGTNGELFF. The CDR3, as DNA: TGTGCCAGTAGTACCGGGACAAACGGGGAGCTGTTTTTT.

The chain carries TRBV6-5 and TRBJ1-6; 8 bases line up with TRBD1. The CDR3 covers 15 residues. Germline CDR1 and CDR2: MNHEY and SVGAGI. Trimming at V came to 0 bases and at J to 9 bases, leaving 4 bases not matched to a gene. CDR3 in DNA: TGTGCCAGCAGTTACTCGTTACAGGGGGGTTCACCCCTCCACTTT. Its translation: CASSYSLQGGSPLHF.

This clonotype appeared many times. This sequence joins TRBV15 and TRBJ1-5, with D maybe TRBD1 (5 bases). Trimming stripped 0 bases from V and 0 bases from J, with 12 bases between. The CDR3 has 17 amino acids. CDR1 and CDR2 from the germline V gene are LNHNV and YYDKDF (reference sequence). In nucleotides, the CDR3 is TGTGCCACCAGCAGAGATCGGGGGGGGTATAGCAATCAGCCCCAGCATTTT. This sequence encodes CATSRDRGGYSNQPQHF.

This clonotype has a count of ten or more. CDR3: CASGGGTAFYGYTF. The CDR3 DNA reads TGTGCCAGCGGGGGGGGAACGGCATTCTATGGCTACACCTTC. The chain carries TRBV28 and TRBJ1-2, with a weak D call TRBD1 (5 bases). CDR1 is MDHEN and CDR2 is SYDVKM in the germline V gene. With 8 bases removed from V and 4 bases from J, the gap between germline ends came to 17 bases. This CDR3 is 14 amino acids long.

The gene calls are TRBV4-2 and TRBJ1-2, with 9 bases fitting TRBD1. Looked up from germline, CDR1 is LGHNA and CDR2 is YNFKEQ. The CDR3 contains 15 residues. V gave up 3 bases and J gave up 6 bases; unmatched junction bases: 8. Here the CDR3 reads CASSQWTGEENGYTF. The CDR3 DNA is TGTGCCAGCAGCCAGTGGACAGGGGAGGAGAATGGCTACACCTTC.

As concerns this clonotype: An end of the junction differs from the germline gene, which may be a read error. V usage is TRBV27 and J usage is TRBJ1-5; D ambiguous. The CDR3 runs to 15 residues. Germline V gene data show CDR1 as MNHEY and CDR2 as SMNVEV (reference sequence). This chain's CDR3 is CANSLWAAENQPQHF. In DNA form, the CDR3 reads TGTGCCAACAGTTTATGGGCAGCCGAAAATCAGCCCCAGCATTTT.

This clonotype was counted between two and nine times. V usage is TRBV5-6 and J usage is TRBJ1-2; D is uncertain. V was shortened by 0 bases and J by 9 bases, with 21 bases between the two germline ends. The CDR3 contains 16 residues. The V gene's germline CDR1 is SGHDT and CDR2 YYEEEE. The CDR3 coding sequence is TGTGCCAGCAGCTTGGTTCAGGCCGGATTCGCAAGGAGCTACACCTTC. Protein product: CASSLVQAGFARSYTF.